This TCR beta chain came from a study of human CD8 memory T cell subsets. Whole-study findings and limits: The overlap between stem-like memory and precursor exhausted T cell repertoires was minimal. This study sequenced only the T cell receptor beta chains and no others.

With regard to this clonotype: What it recognizes is unknown.

Scientists made TCR beta libraries using UMI-labeled 5' RACE. Per the original methods: Whatever TCR beta library was examined, it held from 2,500 to 3,500 up to roughly 18,000 functional CDR3 beta clonotypes. With the 5' RACE reads reprocessed, TCRdb shows one record per CDR3 protein and no DNA. The V and J calls shown here were made by TCRdb, not taken from the authors' results. This sample contains about 10,000 distinct CDR3 sequences. This CDR3 is built from 18 residues. Germline V gene data show CDR1 as MNHEY and CDR2 as SMNVEV (reference sequence). This clonotype originated in a human donor in good health. The chain carries TRBV27 and TRBJ1-1; no DNA is available, so the TRBD1 call from TCRdb remains unchecked. The specimen sequenced was CD8+ T cells from PBMCs. CDR3: CASRLTGGAGPLGTEAFF.